This T cell receptor (beta chain) was documented in a study of blood T cell repertoires in COVID-19. Ages ranged from about 18 to 89 years, with residence in 20 to 30 US areas. Membership in each cohort depended on participant-reported clinical history. Libraries were prepared by immunoSEQ multiplex PCR; TCRdb keeps only in-frame clonotypes and omits some of them. The table shows around 230,000 clones, with approximately 88% occurring only once. The CDR3 contains 14 residues. V lost 3 bases and J lost 4, with 11 bases in between. Germline V gives CDR1 MNHNS, CDR2 SASEGT. Sequences were obtained from PBMCs or T cells enriched from blood (not recorded which). The clonotype comes from a woman aged 40 to 50 with acute COVID-19. The gene calls are TRBV6-1 and TRBJ2-3; no clear D gene. This CDR3 is CASSDQNRADTQYF. Written as DNA, the CDR3 is TGTGCCAGCAGTGACCAGAACCGGGCAGATACGCAGTATTTT.